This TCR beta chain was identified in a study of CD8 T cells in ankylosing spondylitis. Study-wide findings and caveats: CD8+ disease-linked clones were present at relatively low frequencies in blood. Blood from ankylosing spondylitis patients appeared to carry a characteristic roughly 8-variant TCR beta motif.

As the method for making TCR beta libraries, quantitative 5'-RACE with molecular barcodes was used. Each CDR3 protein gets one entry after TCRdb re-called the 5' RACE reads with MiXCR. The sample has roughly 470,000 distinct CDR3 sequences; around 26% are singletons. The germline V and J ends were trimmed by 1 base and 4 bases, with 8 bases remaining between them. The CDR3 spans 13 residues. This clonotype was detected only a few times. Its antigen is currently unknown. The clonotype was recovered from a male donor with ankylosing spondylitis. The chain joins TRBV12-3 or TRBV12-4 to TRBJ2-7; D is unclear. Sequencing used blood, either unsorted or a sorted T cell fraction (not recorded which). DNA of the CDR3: TGTGCCAGCAGTTTAGAAGTTGGATACGAGCAGTACTTC. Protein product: CASSLEVGYEQYF.